Only one count was recorded for the clone carrying this T cell receptor beta chain. Its target is unknown. This record belongs to a study of graft-versus-host responses after intestinal transplantation. Study overall: Recipients received multivisceral, liver-intestinal, or isolated intestinal transplants. Every one of the recipients received anti-thymocyte globulin induction and afterwards took tacrolimus and steroids for roughly 3 years.

The study's findings and limits: In patients with graft-donor T cell macrochimerism, allograft graft-versus-host to host-versus-graft clonal ratios were high. Detected in recipient marrow were GvH clones, some of which were first observed in ileum or blood.

TCRdb keeps only in-frame clones here, not all; method: immunoSEQ multiplex PCR. The table has 95,000 to 150,000 clones, approximately 95% seen once; the top ten hold roughly 0.11%. This clonotype was obtained from a human donor who received an intestinal transplant. The specimen was unstimulated CD4+ T cells sorted from spleen or lymph node cells, collected before intestinal transplant.

CDR3 region: CASSKAGGRVSTDTQYF. DNA of the CDR3: TGTGCCAGCAGCAAAGCTGGAGGGCGAGTGAGCACAGATACGCAGTATTTT. This chain uses TRBV21-1 with TRBJ2-3; TRBD2, the table's D call, lacks a check against the DNA. TRBV21-1 has pseudogene status. The CDR3 length is 17 residues.